The clone carrying this TCR beta chain was found many times. The antigen is undetermined. The record originates from a study of shared clonotypes between healthy human individuals. General study findings and limits: Compared with memory subsets, naive subsets generally had larger estimated richness.

Investigators divided CD4+ cells into CD45RA+ naive and CD45RA-negative memory subsets. Per the original data handling: Junction-only immunoSEQ data arrived without quality scores, meaning filtering differed. The table came from immunoSEQ multiplex PCR; TCRdb's copy has only in-frame clones and leaves some out. V and J calls and clone size come straight from that table; D and trimming were deduced from the DNA. In the table there are around 1.1 million clones, approximately 78% of which are singletons. The J segment lost 6 bases and the V segment lost 5 bases, leaving 9 bases of the junction unmatched. The germline CDR1 and CDR2 sequences are SGHVS and FNYEAQ. CDR3 length equals 15 residues.

The receptor was isolated from a man between 18 and 29 years old in good health. Some clones in this sample may be carry-over from other donors' samples. The chain recombines TRBV7-6 with TRBJ2-2; 7 bases are a match to TRBD1. The specimen sequenced was memory CD4+ T cells from PBMCs. As to subset: CD45RA-negative fraction. CDR3 in amino acids: CASSPDEGAAGELFF. CDR3 in DNA: TGTGCCAGCAGCCCCGACGAGGGGGCTGCCGGGGAGCTGTTTTTT. Full variable domain (remainder filled in from reference TRBV7-6 and TRBJ2-2): GAGVSQSPRYKVTKRGQDVALRCDPISGHVSLYWYRQALGQGPEFLTYFNYEAQQDKSGLPNDRFSAERPEGSISTLTIQRTEQRDSAMYRCASSPDEGAAGELFFGEGSRLTVL.